This T cell receptor beta chain came from a study of blood T cell repertoires in COVID-19. In the study overall: Researchers got acute and convalescent COVID-19 samples from the United States, Italy and Spain. From T cells, B-cell-depleted T cells, or PBMCs came the material, which was cDNA or gDNA.

Patients from Seattle were sampled longitudinally, starting during active infection. In the original processing: Estimation of nucleated cell counts relied on the amplification of reference gene primers. This table comes from immunoSEQ multiplex PCR, and its TCRdb copy is limited to in-frame clones, with some not included. The V and J calls and clone size were taken over from that table, and D and trimming were inferred from the DNA. The sample contains roughly 200,000 clones, 70% to 80% of which appear only once. The clonotype originates from a woman aged 40 to 50 with COVID-19, enrolled during active disease. Sequenced material: peripheral blood.

CDR3 in amino acids: CASSPTAAAGTDTQYF. In nucleotides, the CDR3 is TGTGCCAGCAGTCCGACGGCCGCAGCGGGGACAGATACGCAGTATTTT. The chain combines TRBV6-6 with TRBJ2-3, with 7 nucleotides matching TRBD2. CDR1 is MNHNY, CDR2 SVGAGI, per germline (reference sequence). With 5 bases clipped from V and 3 bases from J, the junction kept 11 bases outside the gene matches. The CDR3 sequence is 16 residues long.